The rows below give T cell receptor beta chains drawn from one sample of a study of PD-1 blockade in classical Hodgkin lymphoma. Sequencing used immunoSEQ multiplex PCR; TCRdb keeps in-frame clones, though not all of them. Of about 97,000 clones in the sample, 65% to 85% are singletons; the top ten hold 12%. This material consisted of peripheral blood mononuclear cells (PBMCs), taken at baseline. The origin of the receptors is a human donor with classical Hodgkin lymphoma. The CDR3 runs from the conserved cysteine through the conserved F or W. A D gene is named only where the DNA matches it firmly. Clone size is stated in some rows and not others, as once, few, many or a class when expanded.

length,V,D,J,size,CDR3,DNA
15,TRBV7-2,.,TRBJ1-5,.,CASSPSRGTNQPQHF,TGTGCCAGCAGCCCTAGTCGGGGGACCAATCAGCCCCAGCATTTT
10,TRBV2,.,TRBJ2-7,.,CASIGDEQYF,TGTGCCAGCATAGGAGACGAGCAGTACTTC
14,TRBV2,.,TRBJ2-2,once,CASRRLLNTGELFF,TGTGCCAGCAGGAGGCTTCTGAACACCGGGGAGCTGTTTTTT
15,TRBV9,.,TRBJ2-7,.,CASSVDGGGSYEQYF,TGTGCCAGCAGCGTAGATGGGGGTGGCTCCTACGAGCAGTACTTC
15,TRBV10-3,TRBD2,TRBJ2-1,.,CAISRTSGKSNEQFF,TGTGCCATCAGCCGTACTAGCGGGAAATCTAATGAGCAGTTCTTC
13,TRBV27,.,TRBJ1-2,.,CASSQGPYYGYTF,TGTGCCAGCAGTCAGGGACCCTACTATGGCTACACCTTC
15,TRBV7-2,.,TRBJ1-2,.,CASSLDAGSNYGYTF,TGTGCCAGCAGCTTAGATGCAGGGTCTAACTATGGCTACACCTTC
16,TRBV18,.,TRBJ2-1,.,CASSAKGGSSYNEQFF,TGTGCCAGCTCGGCGAAGGGGGGGTCCTCCTACAATGAGCAGTTCTTC
12,TRBV6-6,.,TRBJ2-3,.,CASSYEGDTQYF,TGTGCCAGCAGTTACGAAGGGGATACGCAGTATTTT
14,TRBV19,TRBD2,TRBJ2-1,.,CASATSGSDNEQFF,TGTGCCAGTGCAACTAGCGGGAGCGACAATGAGCAGTTCTTC
14,TRBV28,.,TRBJ2-7,.,CASSPPPPQYEQYF,TGTGCCAGCAGTCCCCCCCCTCCCCAATACGAGCAGTACTTC
17,TRBV6-1,TRBD2,TRBJ2-1,.,CASSGDGLAGTIGEQFF,TGTGCCAGCAGTGGCGACGGACTAGCGGGAACAATAGGTGAGCAGTTCTTC
18,TRBV6-4,TRBD1,TRBJ2-6,.,CASSDSPGGSLGANVLTF,TGTGCCAGCAGTGACTCGCCAGGGGGTTCTCTAGGGGCCAACGTCCTGACTTTC
15,TRBV5-1,TRBD2,TRBJ2-1,.,CASSFTSGSYNEQFF,TGCGCCAGCAGCTTTACTAGCGGGAGCTACAATGAGCAGTTCTTC
15,TRBV6-5,TRBD1,TRBJ1-2,.,CASSYSTGSGYGYTF,TGTGCCAGCAGTTACTCGACAGGGAGCGGCTATGGCTACACCTTC
13,TRBV7-9,TRBD2,TRBJ2-1,few,CASILAGGNEQFF,TGTGCCAGCATCCTAGCGGGGGGGAATGAGCAGTTCTTC
17,TRBV15,.,TRBJ2-1,.,CATRNVGTGQSGDEQFF,TGTGCCACCAGAAATGTCGGGACGGGACAATCGGGTGATGAGCAGTTCTTC
18,TRBV7-6,.,TRBJ2-2,.,CASSLEIIQDTNTGELFF,TGTGCCAGCAGCTTAGAAATCATACAGGATACGAACACCGGGGAGCTGTTTTTT
14,TRBV30,.,TRBJ2-7,.,CAWGKSTLGGEQYF,TGTGCCTGGGGGAAGAGCACTCTTGGGGGCGAGCAGTACTTC
15,TRBV10-1,TRBD1,TRBJ1-2,few,CASRGDRGSNYGYTF,TGCGCCAGCAGGGGGGACAGGGGAAGTAACTATGGCTACACCTTC
13,TRBV19,TRBD1,TRBJ2-3,.,CASRTGSLDTQYF,TGTGCCAGTCGGACAGGGTCTCTAGATACGCAGTATTTT
17,TRBV19,TRBD1,TRBJ1-1,once,CASSMADRGLLNTEAFF,TGTGCCAGTAGTATGGCGGACAGGGGTCTGCTGAACACTGAAGCTTTCTTT
14,TRBV9,TRBD1,TRBJ2-7,.,CASSPGTGAYEQYF,TGTGCCAGCAGCCCCGGGACAGGAGCCTACGAGCAGTACTTC
15,TRBV5-1,.,TRBJ1-4,.,CASSQDTGADEKLFF,TGCGCCAGCAGCCAGGACACGGGCGCGGATGAAAAACTGTTTTTT
16,TRBV6-5,TRBD1,TRBJ1-2,once,CASSYSTGAMGYGYTF,TGTGCCAGCAGTTACTCCACAGGGGCCATGGGCTATGGCTACACCTTC
14,TRBV19,TRBD1,TRBJ2-7,.,CASSPPGQRLQQYF,TGTGCCAGTAGCCCCCCGGGACAGCGCTTGCAGCAGTACTTC
16,TRBV27,.,TRBJ2-1,.,CASSQNLALSYNEQFF,TGTGCCAGCAGCCAAAACCTAGCGCTTTCCTACAATGAGCAGTTCTTC
19,TRBV30,TRBD2,TRBJ2-3,once,CAWTKLGLAGRGGTDTQYF,TGTGCCTGGACCAAACTGGGTCTAGCGGGTAGGGGGGGCACAGATACGCAGTATTTT
13,TRBV2,.,TRBJ2-3,.,CASHATSTDTQYF,TGTGCCAGCCACGCTACTTCCACAGATACGCAGTATTTT
11,TRBV2,.,TRBJ2-7,.,CASIREGEQYF,TGTGCCAGCATTAGGGAAGGCGAGCAGTACTTC
16,TRBV7-2,.,TRBJ2-5,.,CASSLVAGSMGETQYF,TGTGCCAGCAGCTTAGTAGCAGGGTCGATGGGGGAGACCCAGTACTTC
15,TRBV5-4,.,TRBJ2-7,.,CASSSGAGVLYEQYF,TGTGCCAGCAGCTCAGGAGCAGGGGTCCTATACGAGCAGTACTTC
16,TRBV10-1,.,TRBJ2-2,.,CASTGDGSSPSGELFF,TGCGCCAGCACAGGAGACGGGAGTTCACCTTCCGGGGAGCTGTTTTTT
13,TRBV18,.,TRBJ2-5,.,CASSPREIETQYF,TGTGCCAGCTCACCAAGGGAAATCGAGACCCAGTACTTC
18,TRBV9,.,TRBJ2-2,.,CASSVGLFGGQNTGELFF,TGTGCCAGCAGCGTAGGCTTATTCGGGGGGCAGAACACCGGGGAGCTGTTTTTT
13,TRBV6-5,.,TRBJ2-1,.,CASSYEGYNEQFF,TGTGCCAGCAGTTACGAGGGCTACAATGAGCAGTTCTTC
14,TRBV7-9,.,TRBJ2-7,.,CASSLAGLSYEQYF,TGTGCCAGCAGCTTAGCGGGACTCTCCTACGAGCAGTACTTC
18,TRBV5-1,TRBD2,TRBJ2-2,once,CASSLGRLAGGVTGELFF,TGCGCCAGCAGCTTGGGCCGACTAGCGGGAGGGGTAACCGGGGAGCTGTTTTTT
14,TRBV18,TRBD2,TRBJ2-7,.,CASSPASGSYEQYF,TGTGCCAGCTCACCGGCTAGCGGGAGCTACGAGCAGTACTTC
15,TRBV19,TRBD1,TRBJ1-5,.,CASSIGTGGNQPQHF,TGTGCCAGTAGTATAGGGACAGGGGGGAATCAGCCCCAGCATTTT
13,TRBV7-3,.,TRBJ2-2,.,CASSLTAIGELFF,TGTGCCAGCAGCTTAACCGCGATTGGGGAGCTGTTTTTT
21,TRBV5-1,TRBD2,TRBJ2-7,.,CASSLLLSRASGRGASYEQYF,TGCGCCAGCAGCTTGTTACTTTCGAGGGCTAGCGGGAGGGGGGCTTCCTACGAGCAGTACTTC
12,TRBV6-5,.,TRBJ2-7,once,CASSYGQSEQYF,TGTGCCAGCAGTTATGGCCAGTCGGAGCAGTACTTC
16,TRBV5-1,TRBD2,TRBJ2-5,.,CASSLTSGSSQETQYF,TGCGCCAGCAGCTTGACTAGCGGGAGTAGCCAAGAGACCCAGTACTTC
15,TRBV7-9,.,TRBJ1-5,many,CASSYGQLSNQPQHF,TGTGCCAGCAGCTACGGACAGCTGAGCAATCAGCCCCAGCATTTT
15,TRBV9,.,TRBJ2-3,.,CASSAAGTSTDTQYF,TGTGCCAGCAGCGCCGCCGGGACCAGCACAGATACGCAGTATTTT
15,TRBV11-2,TRBD1,TRBJ2-2,.,CASSLGTGGTGELFF,TGTGCCAGCAGCTTAGGGACAGGGGGAACCGGGGAGCTGTTTTTT
14,TRBV10-3,TRBD2,TRBJ2-7,.,CATAGLAGEYEQYF,TGTGCCACCGCTGGACTAGCGGGAGAGTACGAGCAGTACTTC
15,TRBV6-4,TRBD2,TRBJ2-3,.,CASSGVAGVGDTQYF,TGTGCCAGCAGTGGGGTAGCGGGAGTTGGAGATACGCAGTATTTT
16,TRBV28,.,TRBJ2-2,.,CASSLSGAQGTGELFF,TGTGCCAGCAGTTTATCAGGGGCGCAAGGCACCGGGGAGCTGTTTTTT
13,TRBV4-2,TRBD1,TRBJ1-5,.,CASTQGAGQPQHF,TGTGCCAGCACTCAGGGGGCTGGACAGCCCCAGCATTTT
16,TRBV28,.,TRBJ2-2,.,CASSVNSVRETGELFF,TGTGCCAGCAGTGTAAATAGCGTCAGAGAGACCGGGGAGCTGTTTTTT
16,TRBV15,.,TRBJ2-2,.,CATSRRYGTNTGELFF,TGTGCCACCAGCAGACGTTACGGGACCAACACCGGGGAGCTGTTTTTT
14,TRBV19,TRBD1,TRBJ2-2,once,CASRDRGNTGELFF,TGTGCCAGTCGGGACAGGGGGAACACCGGGGAGCTGTTTTTT
14,TRBV10-3,TRBD2,TRBJ2-1,.,CAISGLAGAGEQFF,TGTGCCATCAGTGGTTTAGCGGGAGCGGGCGAGCAGTTCTTC
14,TRBV7-9,.,TRBJ2-1,.,CAAGQGSGYNEQFF,TGTGCCGCCGGTCAGGGAAGTGGCTACAATGAGCAGTTCTTC
14,TRBV11-2,.,TRBJ2-7,.,CASSFGVSSYEQYF,TGTGCCAGCAGCTTCGGGGTAAGCTCCTACGAGCAGTACTTC
18,TRBV12-5,.,TRBJ1-2,once,CASGPPYPDRTDNYGYTF,TGTGCTAGTGGTCCCCCCTACCCCGACAGGACCGATAACTATGGCTACACCTTC
14,TRBV5-5,TRBD1,TRBJ2-2,.,CASSPGQAFGELFF,TGTGCCAGCAGCCCCGGACAGGCGTTCGGGGAGCTGTTTTTT